The 8 T cell receptor beta chains listed next were all sequenced from one sample in a study of CD8+ T cells in alopecia areata. Extracted RNA was reverse transcribed into cDNA, the sequencing template. Profiling relied on immunoSEQ multiplex PCR, and the TCRdb table lists in-frame clones only, not all of them. This repertoire shows about 150,000 clones, approximately 45% found once; its top ten account for less than 8%. Specimen: CD4+ T cells sorted from blood. The receptor set was obtained from a human donor with alopecia areata.

The V and J genes are TRBV27 and TRBJ1-3; D not certain. This CDR3 comprises 14 residues. V was pared by 4 bases and J by 3 bases, with 10 bases between. Per germline, CDR1 MNHEY and CDR2 SMNVEV (reference sequence). CDR3 protein: CASSSPGGGNTIYF. CDR3 DNA sequence: TGTGCCAGCAGTTCCCCGGGAGGTGGAAACACCATATATTTT.

The chain couples TRBV2 to TRBJ1-1; D is possibly TRBD1 (6 bases). The CDR3 sequence is 14 residues long. V was pared by 5 bases and J by 4 bases, with 14 bases between. Germline values: CDR1 SNHLY, CDR2 FYNNEI. CDR3 nucleotides: TGTGCCAGCAGTCCGCAGGGGATGGGCACTGAAGCTTTCTTT. Translated, it gives CASSPQGMGTEAFF.

This clone has more than one count but fewer than ten. V gene TRBV7-9 combines with J gene TRBJ2-4; possibly TRBD2 for D (5 bases). Germline CDR1 reads SEHNR; CDR2 reads FQNEAQ (reference sequence). The length of the CDR3 is 11 residues. Trimming took off 1 base at V and 10 bases at J, with 5 bases between the two ends. CDR3 amino acids: CASSLGEIQYF. The CDR3 DNA reads as TGTGCCAGCAGCTTAGGGGAGATTCAGTACTTC. Full variable domain (missing parts from reference TRBV7-9 and TRBJ2-4): DTGVSQNPRHKITKRGQNVTFRCDPISEHNRLYWYRQTLGQGPEFLTYFQNEAQLEKSRLLSDRFSAERPKGSFSTLEIQRTEQGDSAMYLCASSLGEIQYFGAGTRLSVL.

The J gene is TRBJ2-3, the V gene TRBV6-5, with D tentatively TRBD1 (5 bases). This CDR3 comprises 13 residues. Germline values: CDR1 MNHEY, CDR2 SVGAGI. V was cut by 6 bases and J by 1 base, with 8 bases left in between. In DNA form, the CDR3 reads TGTGCCAGCAGGGGGCCAGGCACAGATACGCAGTATTTT. Residues: CASRGPGTDTQYF.

The rearrangement uses TRBV2 and TRBJ1-2; 10 nucleotides align to TRBD1. The J segment lost 3 bases and the V segment lost 6 bases, leaving 7 bases of the junction unmatched. The germline V gene encodes CDR1 SNHLY and CDR2 FYNNEI. This CDR3 spans 15 amino acids. The CDR3 region is CASSPGTGAYYGYTF. CDR3 coding DNA: TGTGCCAGCAGCCCTGGGACAGGGGCGTACTATGGCTACACCTTC.

The CDR3 sequence is CAWSGVAGEAVEQFF. DNA for the CDR3: TGTGCCTGGAGTGGGGTAGCGGGAGAGGCGGTTGAGCAGTTCTTC. This chain uses TRBV30 with TRBJ2-1; TRBD2 matches 9 bases. Germline-derived CDR1 and CDR2 are GTSNPN and SVGIG (reference sequence). J was trimmed by 9 bases and V by 1 base; bases with no gene match: 10. This CDR3 is built from 15 residues. The whole variable domain, filled in from reference TRBV30 and TRBJ2-1, reads SQTIHQWPATLVQPVGSPLSLECTVEGTSNPNLYWYRQAAGRGLQLLFYSVGIGQISSEVPQNLSASRPQDRQFILSSKKLLLSDSGFYLCAWSGVAGEAVEQFFGPGTRLTVL.

This chain links TRBV9 with TRBJ1-1; D gene unclear. Germline-derived CDR1 and CDR2 are SGDLS and YYNGEE. Trimming stripped 2 bases from V and 7 bases from J, with 15 bases between. This CDR3 comprises 14 residues. CDR3 residues: CASSVTFGNGEAFF. The CDR3 coding sequence is TGTGCCAGCAGCGTTACATTTGGAAACGGTGAAGCTTTCTTT.

This clone has just a few counts. This sequence joins TRBV2 and TRBJ1-2; D is uncertain. The CDR3 totals 11 residues. Per the germline V gene, CDR1 is SNHLY and CDR2 is FYNNEI. Trimming shortened V by 8 bases and J by 7 bases, and 11 bases separated the two germline ends. The CDR3 sequence: CASERAGGYTF. The CDR3 DNA follows: TGTGCCAGCGAACGAGCAGGTGGCTACACCTTC. Together with reference TRBV2 and TRBJ1-2, the CDR3 gives the full variable domain: EPEVTQTPSHQVTQMGQEVILRCVPISNHLYFYWYRQILGQKVEFLVSFYNNEISEKSEIFDDQFSVERPDGSNFTLKIRSTKLEDSAMYFCASERAGGYTFGSGTRLTVV.